One and the same sample provided the 17 T cell receptor beta chains below, sequenced in a study of cytomegalovirus exposure and HLA in healthy donors. With 60 Vbeta and 13 Jbeta primers, the PCR was carried out. The repertoire was sequenced with immunoSEQ multiplex PCR; TCRdb's copy has only in-frame clones and lacks some. The sample records more than 70,000 clones, approximately 80% being singletons. Source material: PBMCs. The origin of the receptors is a man younger than 40 in good health and CMV-seropositive.

This clone was seen only a few times. The V gene is TRBV7-9, the J gene TRBJ2-5; 7 bases fit TRBD1. The CDR3 consists of 13 residues. The V gene end was trimmed by 8 bases and the J gene end by 3 bases; junction bases not matched to a gene: 6. Germline V gene data show CDR1 as SEHNR and CDR2 as FQNEAQ (reference sequence). The CDR3 DNA follows: TGTGCCAGCCGCGACAGGGACGAAGAGACCCAGTACTTC. Encoded protein: CASRDRDEETQYF.

The chain combines TRBV2 with TRBJ1-5, with TRBD1 identical over 7 bases. V lost 3 bases, J lost 5 bases, and 4 bases stayed unmatched. Per the germline V gene, CDR1 is SNHLY and CDR2 is FYNNEI. The CDR3 extends over 14 amino acids. The CDR3 loop is CASSEGQRHQPQHF. The CDR3 nucleotides are TGTGCCAGCAGTGAGGGACAGAGACATCAGCCCCAGCATTTT.

The count of this clone is one. The chain combines TRBV5-4 with TRBJ2-5, with D tentatively TRBD2 (6 bases). This CDR3 is 12 amino acids long. Germline CDR1 SGHNT, CDR2 YYREEE (reference sequence). Trimming left V 7 bases short and J 4 bases short, with 11 bases between. The CDR3, as DNA: TGTGCCAGCGGGGGGACCTCAGAGACCCAGTACTTC. Protein product: CASGGTSETQYF.

There are a few counts of this clone. The V gene is TRBV30, the J gene TRBJ1-5; the D is unclear. The CDR3 loop spans 13 amino acids. Trimming stripped 2 bases from V and 1 base from J, with 6 bases between. Germline lookup yields CDR1 GTSNPN and CDR2 SVGIG (reference sequence). Here the CDR3 reads CAWSIMSNQPQHF. CDR3 coding DNA: TGTGCCTGGAGTATTATGAGCAATCAGCCCCAGCATTTT.

The chain links TRBV6-1 to TRBJ2-3, with 13 positions matching TRBD2. After removal of 4 bases from V and 0 bases from J, the junction contained 4 bases not matched to a gene. Germline loops: CDR1 MNHNS, CDR2 SASEGT. CDR3 length: 17 amino acids. CDR3 loop: CASSGPGLAGSTDTQYF. CDR3 sequence (DNA): TGTGCCAGCAGTGGGCCGGGACTAGCGGGGAGCACAGATACGCAGTATTTT.

The rearrangement joins TRBV2 to TRBJ1-6, with a possible D match to TRBD1 (6 bases). CDR1 and CDR2 from the germline V gene are SNHLY and FYNNEI. This CDR3 has 15 residues. V dropped 6 bases and J dropped 5 bases, with 14 bases sitting between them. The CDR3 DNA reads as TGTGCCAGCAGCCAACAGGGAAACAATAATTCACCCCTCCACTTT. Translated, it gives CASSQQGNNNSPLHF. The whole variable domain, filled in from reference TRBV2 and TRBJ1-6, reads EPEVTQTPSHQVTQMGQEVILRCVPISNHLYFYWYRQILGQKVEFLVSFYNNEISEKSEIFDDQFSVERPDGSNFTLKIRSTKLEDSAMYFCASSQQGNNNSPLHFGNGTRLTVT.

In regard to this clone: A read error may produce the germline difference seen at one junction end. The chain combines TRBV7-9 with TRBJ1-3; D unclear. Germline V gives CDR1 SEHNR, CDR2 FQNEAQ (reference sequence). The CDR3 is 16 residues long. The CDR3 loop is CSSSRLTPFSGNTIYF. CDR3 in DNA: TGTTCCAGCAGCCGACTGACTCCATTCTCTGGAAACACCATATATTTT.

V and J are TRBV5-6 and TRBJ2-1, with 10 bases matching TRBD2. V trimming: 2 bases; J trimming: 4 bases; junction bases outside the gene matches: 3. This CDR3 has 15 residues. The V gene's germline CDR1 is SGHDT and CDR2 YYEEEE. The CDR3 sequence is CASSFLLAGYNEQFF. The CDR3 bases are TGTGCCAGCAGCTTTTTACTAGCGGGGTACAATGAGCAGTTCTTC. Full variable domain (remainder filled in from reference TRBV5-6 and TRBJ2-1): DAGVTQSPTHLIKTRGQQVTLRCSPKSGHDTVSWYQQALGQGPQFIFQYYEEEERQRGNFPDRFSGHQFPNYSSELNVNALLLGDSALYLCASSFLLAGYNEQFFGPGTRLTVL.

The chain joins TRBV28 to TRBJ2-5; perhaps TRBD1 as D (6 bases). V was shortened by 5 bases and J by 0 bases, with 13 bases between the two germline ends. Germline assignment: CDR1 MDHEN and CDR2 SYDVKM. There are 15 residues in the CDR3. Here the CDR3 DNA reads TGTGCCAGCAGTCCTGGACAGAGTCACCAAGAGACCCAGTACTTC. Protein product: CASSPGQSHQETQYF.

This clone was counted a few times. The chain employs TRBV6-5 and TRBJ1-2; TRBD1 matches at 7 bases. Germline assignment: CDR1 MNHEY and CDR2 SVGAGI. The CDR3 is made up of 14 amino acids. After removal of 0 bases from V and 6 bases from J, the junction contained 4 bases not matched to a gene. The CDR3 bases are TGTGCCAGCAGTTACTCGACAGGGTGGGATGGCTACACCTTC. Residues: CASSYSTGWDGYTF.

This chain joins TRBV5-1 and TRBJ2-3, with D possibly matching TRBD2 (5 bases). The CDR3 contains 14 residues. The V end lost 7 bases, the J end lost 6 bases, and 18 bases lay between the germline ends. Germline V gives CDR1 SGHRS, CDR2 YFSETQ. The CDR3 loop is CASHRTRGEDTQYF. The CDR3, as DNA: TGCGCCAGCCACCGGACCCGGGGTGAGGATACGCAGTATTTT.

The chain carries TRBV21-1 and TRBJ2-7; TRBD1, as called in the table, went unchecked against the DNA. TRBV21-1 is termed a pseudogene. This CDR3 has 16 residues. CDR3 protein: CASSTHPRDRGYEQYF. CDR3 bases: TGTGCCAGCAGCACCCACCCCCGGGACAGGGGTTACGAGCAGTACTTC.

The J gene is TRBJ1-1, the V gene TRBV2; D ambiguous. V was cut by 6 bases and J by 5 bases, with 19 bases left in between. The germline gives CDR1 SNHLY, CDR2 FYNNEI. The CDR3 is made up of 15 amino acids. As DNA, the CDR3 is TGTGCCAGCAGGGACGCACGGGGTAACCGGACTGAAGCTTTCTTT. Translated, it gives CASRDARGNRTEAFF.

This clone has just one count. The chain joins TRBV29-1 to TRBJ2-4, with no clear D. The CDR3 has 15 residues. Germline-derived CDR1 and CDR2 are SQVTM and ANQGSEA. V dropped 3 bases and J dropped 3 bases, with 15 bases sitting between them. CDR3 bases: TGCAGCGTTGAGGTCGAGAGCCCTGGCAAAAACATTCAGTACTTC. This codes for CSVEVESPGKNIQYF.

This clone was found once. The genes are TRBV5-1 and TRBJ2-4; maybe TRBD2 (7 bases). Germline values: CDR1 SGHRS, CDR2 YFSETQ. V lost 0 bases and J lost 3, with 13 bases in between. This CDR3 contains 16 residues. The CDR3 is CASSLAGGGSKNIQYF. In nucleotides, the CDR3 is TGCGCCAGCAGCTTGGCTGGCGGGGGCAGCAAAAACATTCAGTACTTC.

The CDR3 nucleotides are TGTGCCAGCAGTTTCTCGGGAGAGTCCGTCGGTGAGCAGTTCTTC. Translating gives CASSFSGESVGEQFF. This sequence joins TRBV6-5 and TRBJ2-1, with a possible D match to TRBD2 (6 bases). CDR1 is MNHEY and CDR2 is SVGAGI in the germline V gene. Between the trimmed V and J ends, which lost 4 bases and 9 bases, there was a span of 19 bases. CDR3 length: 15 amino acids.

V usage is TRBV4-1 and J usage is TRBJ2-2; 8 nucleotides line up with TRBD2. The germline V gene has CDR1 MGHRA and CDR2 YSYEKL. The CDR3 runs to 16 residues. J gave up 2 bases and V 2 bases, and 4 bases lay outside the gene matches. CDR3 DNA: TGCGCCAGCAGCCAAAGGACTAGCTTTAACACCGGGGAGCTGTTTTTT. This sequence encodes CASSQRTSFNTGELFF.